This TCR beta chain is from a study of blood T cell repertoires in COVID-19. About the research overall: The origin of the acute and convalescent COVID-19 samples was the United States, Italy and Spain. T cells, B-cell-depleted T cells, or PBMCs supplied cDNA or gDNA.

Looked up from germline, CDR1 is SEHNR and CDR2 is FQNEAQ (reference sequence). V lost 0 bases and J lost 7; bases outside the gene matches: 11. The CDR3 has 17 residues. Authors' processing steps: Amplification of reference gene primers provided the estimated nucleated cell counts. Some clones are missing from TCRdb's copy, which holds only in-frame ones; the method was immunoSEQ multiplex PCR. V and J calls and clone size come straight from that table; D and trimming were deduced from the DNA. The repertoire holds under 200,000 clones, with 70% to 90% as singletons. The chain joins TRBV7-9 to TRBJ2-7; 11 bases are a match to TRBD1. The clonotype was recovered from an elderly woman with acute or convalescent COVID-19. Sequencing was performed on peripheral blood. In nucleotides, the CDR3 is TGTGCCAGCAGCTTAGCGACTGGTCGGACAGGGGGCTCTGAGCAGTACTTC. This sequence encodes CASSLATGRTGGSEQYF. Filled out from reference TRBV7-9 and TRBJ2-7, the complete variable domain reads DTGVSQNPRHKITKRGQNVTFRCDPISEHNRLYWYRQTLGQGPEFLTYFQNEAQLEKSRLLSDRFSAERPKGSFSTLEIQRTEQGDSAMYLCASSLATGRTGGSEQYFGPGTRLTVT.